The T cell receptor beta chain under discussion was sequenced for a study of identical twins. This clonotype has a handful of counts. Antigen: not known. The CDR3 sequence is 14 residues long. Germline V gives CDR1 SGHRS, CDR2 YFSETQ. The ends were cut back, 4 bases at V and 0 bases at J, with 9 bases in the middle. One entry per CDR3 protein results from TCRdb running MiXCR on the 5' RACE reads. Of just over 500,000 distinct CDR3 sequences in the sample, 22% were seen once. Study-wide findings and caveats: Within monozygotic twins, out-of-frame TCR alpha sharing was underestimated by the models.

The same data also contributed to another study, on T cells expressing NK-cell markers.

The receptor was isolated from a woman between 18 and 29 years old in good health. The V call is TRBV5-1, the J call TRBJ2-3; D is uncertain. Sequences were obtained from CD4+ T cells sorted from blood. The CDR3 sequence: CASSEGRSTDTQYF. The CDR3 DNA reads TGCGCCAGCAGCGAAGGACGAAGCACAGATACGCAGTATTTT.